The 5 T cell receptor beta chains listed next were all sequenced from one sample in a study of T cell responses to AZD1222 COVID-19 vaccine. Only in-frame clones appear in the TCRdb table, and some are missing; sequencing was by immunoSEQ multiplex PCR. The sample shows over 100,000 clones, around 86% of them seen only once. Sequencing used peripheral blood, obtained on day 0 of AZD1222 vaccination. The origin of the receptors is an adult in good health.

The genes are TRBV4-3 and TRBJ2-1, with D possibly TRBD2 on 7 matching bases. Germline V gene lookup returns CDR1 LGHNA and CDR2 YSLEER. V was trimmed by 1 base and J by 3 bases, leaving 19 bases between them. The CDR3 spans 18 residues. The CDR3 DNA sequence: TGCGCCAGCAGCCAAGCCGGGGGGACGGGGGCTCGCTACAATGAGCAGTTCTTC. It specifies CASSQAGGTGARYNEQFF.

The chain combines TRBV10-2 with TRBJ1-2; 9 positions agree with TRBD1. V dropped 2 bases and J dropped 8; count of bases not matched to a gene: 6. Germline V gene lookup returns CDR1 WSHSY and CDR2 SAAADI. CDR3 size: 14 residues. DNA of the CDR3: TGCGCCAGCAGTGAGGGGGACAGGGTAGGCGGCTACACCTTC. This encodes CASSEGDRVGGYTF.

This rearrangement joins TRBV19 to TRBJ1-1; maybe TRBD1 (6 bases). In germline, CDR1 is LNHDA, CDR2 SQIVND (reference sequence). Trimming left V 2 bases short and J 6 bases short, with 13 bases between. This CDR3 has 14 residues. CDR3 in amino acids: CASSIRGASAEAFF. CDR3 sequence (DNA): TGTGCCAGTAGTATAAGGGGGGCGTCGGCTGAAGCTTTCTTT.

The chain joins TRBV28 to TRBJ2-2; no clear D gene. The CDR3 consists of 14 residues. Germline CDR1 MDHEN, CDR2 SYDVKM. The germline V and J ends were trimmed by 10 bases and 1 base, with 13 bases remaining between them. The CDR3 nucleotides read TGTGCCACCACTCCTGGCGGGAACACCGGGGAGCTGTTTTTT. It specifies CATTPGGNTGELFF. Full variable domain (remainder filled in from reference TRBV28 and TRBJ2-2): DVKVTQSSRYLVKRTGEKVFLECVQDMDHENMFWYRQDPGLGLRLIYFSYDVKMKEKGDIPEGYSVSREKKERFSLILESASTNQTSMYLCATTPGGNTGELFFGEGSRLTVL.

This sequence joins TRBV7-2 and TRBJ2-5, with D tentatively TRBD2 (5 bases). V was clipped by 5 bases and J by 5 bases, with 15 bases between them. Germline values: CDR1 SGHTA, CDR2 FQGNSA. CDR3 size: 14 residues. CDR3 amino acids: CASSPGLGMETQYF. The CDR3 DNA is TGTGCCAGCAGCCCCGGACTGGGGATGGAGACCCAGTACTTC.